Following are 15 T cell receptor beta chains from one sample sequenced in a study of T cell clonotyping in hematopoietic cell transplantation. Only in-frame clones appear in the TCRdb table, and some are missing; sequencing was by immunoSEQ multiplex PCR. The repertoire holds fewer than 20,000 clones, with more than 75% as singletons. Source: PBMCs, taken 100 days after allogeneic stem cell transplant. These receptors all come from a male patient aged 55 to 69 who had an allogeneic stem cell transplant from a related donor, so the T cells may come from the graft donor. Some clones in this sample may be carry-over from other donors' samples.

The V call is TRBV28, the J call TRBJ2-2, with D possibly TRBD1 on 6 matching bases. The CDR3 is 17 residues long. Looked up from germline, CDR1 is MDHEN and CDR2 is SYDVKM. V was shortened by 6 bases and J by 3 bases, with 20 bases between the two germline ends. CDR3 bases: TGTGCCAGCAGGCACTCGGCCAGGGGCCGATACACCGGGGAGCTGTTTTTT. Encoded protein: CASRHSARGRYTGELFF.

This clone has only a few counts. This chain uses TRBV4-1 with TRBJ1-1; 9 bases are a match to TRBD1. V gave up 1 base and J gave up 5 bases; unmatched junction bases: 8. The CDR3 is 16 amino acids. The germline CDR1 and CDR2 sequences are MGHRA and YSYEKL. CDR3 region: CASSQGTGAEGTEAFF. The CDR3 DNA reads TGCGCCAGCAGCCAAGGGACAGGGGCAGAGGGGACTGAAGCTTTCTTT.

The CDR3 sequence is CASSPSFGHQETQYF. CDR3 nucleotides: TGTGCCAGCAGCCCCTCATTCGGACACCAAGAGACCCAGTACTTC. V usage is TRBV11-2 and J usage is TRBJ2-5; no clear D gene. CDR1 SGHAT and CDR2 FQNNGV come from the germline V gene. The V gene lost 5 bases and the J gene lost 0 bases, with 13 bases spanning the gap. The CDR3 length is 15 residues.

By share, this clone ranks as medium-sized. The CDR3 sequence: CASSLKGEQYF. The CDR3 DNA is TGTGCCAGCAGCTTAAAGGGGGAGCAGTACTTC. The rearrangement joins TRBV7-8 to TRBJ2-7; D might be TRBD1 (5 bases). Trimming cost V 2 bases and J 7 bases, with 6 bases left between them. This CDR3 has 11 residues. Germline V lookup: CDR1 SGHVS, CDR2 FQNEAQ.

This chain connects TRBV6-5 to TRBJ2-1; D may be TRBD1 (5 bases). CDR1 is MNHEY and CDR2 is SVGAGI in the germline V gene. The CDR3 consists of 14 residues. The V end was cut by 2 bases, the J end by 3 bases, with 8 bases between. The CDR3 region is CASSYKGVYNEQFF. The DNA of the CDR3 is TGTGCCAGCAGTTACAAAGGGGTCTACAATGAGCAGTTCTTC.

In nucleotides, the CDR3 is TGTGCCAGCAGTTTTTCAGGGGGCAAGGGTCAGCCCCAGCATTTT. Translation: CASSFSGGKGQPQHF. The V and J genes are TRBV27 and TRBJ1-5; 8 positions agree with TRBD1. Germline V gene sequence: CDR1 MNHEY, CDR2 SMNVEV (reference sequence). J gave up 6 bases and V 3 bases, and 7 bases lay outside the gene matches. The CDR3 runs 15 residues.

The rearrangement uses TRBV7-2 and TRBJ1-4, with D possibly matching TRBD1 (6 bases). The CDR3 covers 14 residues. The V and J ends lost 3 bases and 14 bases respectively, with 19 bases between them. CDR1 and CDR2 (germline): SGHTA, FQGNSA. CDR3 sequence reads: CASSLGDPRGRLFF. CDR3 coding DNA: TGTGCCAGCAGCTTGGGGGACCCCCGGGGGCGTCTGTTTTTT.

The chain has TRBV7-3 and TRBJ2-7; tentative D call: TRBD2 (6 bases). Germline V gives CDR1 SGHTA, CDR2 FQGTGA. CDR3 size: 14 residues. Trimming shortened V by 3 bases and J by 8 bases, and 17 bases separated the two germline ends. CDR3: CASSLGGEGQKQYF. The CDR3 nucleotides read TGTGCCAGCAGCTTGGGGGGAGAAGGCCAGAAGCAGTACTTC.

CDR3 DNA sequence: TGCGCCAGCAGTGAGAGCCGGGTACCAACTAGCACAGATACGCAGTATTTT. This translates into CASSESRVPTSTDTQYF. The chain carries TRBV10-2 and TRBJ2-3, with unresolved D. V was cut by 2 bases and J by 0 bases, with 15 bases left in between. The CDR3 has 17 residues. CDR1 is WSHSY, CDR2 SAAADI, per germline.

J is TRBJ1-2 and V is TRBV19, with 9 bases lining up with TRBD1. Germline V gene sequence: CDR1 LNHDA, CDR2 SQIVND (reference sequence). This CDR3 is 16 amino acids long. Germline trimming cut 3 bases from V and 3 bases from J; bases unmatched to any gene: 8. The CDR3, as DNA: TGTGCCAGTAGTATCCCTGGACAGGGGAGATACTATGGCTACACCTTC. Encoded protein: CASSIPGQGRYYGYTF. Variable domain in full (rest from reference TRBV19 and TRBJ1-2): DGGITQSPKYLFRKEGQNVTLSCEQNLNHDAMYWYRQDPGQGLRLIYYSQIVNDFQKGDIAEGYSVSREKKESFPLTVTSAQKNPTAFYLCASSIPGQGRYYGYTFGSGTRLTVV.

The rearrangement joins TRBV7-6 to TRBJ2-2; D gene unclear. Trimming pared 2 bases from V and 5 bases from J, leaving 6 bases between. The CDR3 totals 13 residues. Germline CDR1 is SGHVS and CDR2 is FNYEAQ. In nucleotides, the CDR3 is TGTGCCAGCAGCTTATCTCTGACCGGGGAGCTGTTTTTT. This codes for CASSLSLTGELFF.

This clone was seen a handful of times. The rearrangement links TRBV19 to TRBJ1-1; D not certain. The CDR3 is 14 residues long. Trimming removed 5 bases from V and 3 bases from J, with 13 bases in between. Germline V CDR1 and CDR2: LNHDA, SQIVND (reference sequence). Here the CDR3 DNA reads TGTGCCAGTAGTCAACCCAGAGAGGACACTGAAGCTTTCTTT. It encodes CASSQPREDTEAFF.

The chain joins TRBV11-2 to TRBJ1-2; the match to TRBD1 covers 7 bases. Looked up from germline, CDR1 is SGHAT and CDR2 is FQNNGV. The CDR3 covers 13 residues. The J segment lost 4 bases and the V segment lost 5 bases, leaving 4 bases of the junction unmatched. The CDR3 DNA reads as TGTGCCAGCAGCGAGACAGGGTTCTATGGCTACACCTTC. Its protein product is CASSETGFYGYTF.

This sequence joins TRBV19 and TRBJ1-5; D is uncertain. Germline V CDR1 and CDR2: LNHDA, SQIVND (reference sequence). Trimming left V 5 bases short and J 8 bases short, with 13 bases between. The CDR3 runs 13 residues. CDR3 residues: CASSEGFGEPQHF. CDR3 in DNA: TGTGCCAGTAGTGAGGGATTCGGGGAGCCCCAGCATTTT.

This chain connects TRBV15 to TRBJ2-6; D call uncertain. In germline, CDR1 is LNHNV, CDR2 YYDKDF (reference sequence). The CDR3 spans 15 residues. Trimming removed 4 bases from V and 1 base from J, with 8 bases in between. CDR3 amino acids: CATSNTASGANVLTF. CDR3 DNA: TGTGCCACCAGCAACACAGCGTCTGGGGCCAACGTCCTGACTTTC. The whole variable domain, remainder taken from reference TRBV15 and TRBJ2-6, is DAMVIQNPRYQVTQFGKPVTLSCSQTLNHNVMYWYQQKSSQAPKLLFHYYDKDFNNEADTPDNFQSRRPNTSFCFLDIRSPGLGDTAMYLCATSNTASGANVLTFGAGSRLTVL.